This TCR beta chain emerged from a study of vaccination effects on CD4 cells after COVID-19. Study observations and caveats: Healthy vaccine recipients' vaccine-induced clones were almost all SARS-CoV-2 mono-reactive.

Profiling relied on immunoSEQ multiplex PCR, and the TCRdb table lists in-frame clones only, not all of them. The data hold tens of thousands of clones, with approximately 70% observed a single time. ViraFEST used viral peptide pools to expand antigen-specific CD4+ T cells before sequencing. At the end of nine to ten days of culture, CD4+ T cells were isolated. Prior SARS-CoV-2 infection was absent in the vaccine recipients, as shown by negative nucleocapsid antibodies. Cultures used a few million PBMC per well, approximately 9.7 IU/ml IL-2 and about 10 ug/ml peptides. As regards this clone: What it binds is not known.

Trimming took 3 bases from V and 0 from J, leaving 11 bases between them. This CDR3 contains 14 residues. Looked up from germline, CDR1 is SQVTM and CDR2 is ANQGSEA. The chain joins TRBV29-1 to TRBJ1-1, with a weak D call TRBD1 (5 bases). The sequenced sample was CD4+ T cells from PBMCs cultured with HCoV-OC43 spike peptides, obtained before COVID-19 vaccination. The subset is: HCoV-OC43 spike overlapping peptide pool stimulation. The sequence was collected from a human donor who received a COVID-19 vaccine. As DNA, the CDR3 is TGCAGCGTTGAGGGACGGACCATGAACACTGAAGCTTTCTTT. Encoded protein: CSVEGRTMNTEAFF.